This T cell receptor (beta chain) emerged from a study of lymphopenia after photon versus proton radiotherapy. Overall study results and limits: Post-nadir diversity loss with photons came from oligoclonal expansion, particularly CD8+ Temra cells. A bigger post-nadir fall in TCR diversity correlated inversely with survival time in deceased patients. Only patients who died were analyzed for survival; proton advantage is unproven. Relative stability marked proton patients; photon patients lost diversity and naive cells.

Data came from immunoSEQ multiplex PCR; TCRdb stores just in-frame clones and leaves some out. The sample lists roughly 49,000 clones; more than 85% were seen once. V lost 4 bases and J lost 3, with 13 bases in between. The CDR3 is 14 amino acids. The germline V gene encodes CDR1 SGHRS and CDR2 YFSETQ. As to this clone: The antigen remains undetermined.

The sequence came from a woman aged 40 to 50 with cholangiocarcinoma. J is TRBJ1-1 and V is TRBV5-1, with TRBD1 as a possible D gene (5 bases). Sample: peripheral blood, taken from a patient treated with photon-based radiotherapy. The CDR3 region is CASSTRTKDTEAFF. Here the CDR3 DNA reads TGCGCCAGCAGCACTCGGACAAAGGACACTGAAGCTTTCTTT.